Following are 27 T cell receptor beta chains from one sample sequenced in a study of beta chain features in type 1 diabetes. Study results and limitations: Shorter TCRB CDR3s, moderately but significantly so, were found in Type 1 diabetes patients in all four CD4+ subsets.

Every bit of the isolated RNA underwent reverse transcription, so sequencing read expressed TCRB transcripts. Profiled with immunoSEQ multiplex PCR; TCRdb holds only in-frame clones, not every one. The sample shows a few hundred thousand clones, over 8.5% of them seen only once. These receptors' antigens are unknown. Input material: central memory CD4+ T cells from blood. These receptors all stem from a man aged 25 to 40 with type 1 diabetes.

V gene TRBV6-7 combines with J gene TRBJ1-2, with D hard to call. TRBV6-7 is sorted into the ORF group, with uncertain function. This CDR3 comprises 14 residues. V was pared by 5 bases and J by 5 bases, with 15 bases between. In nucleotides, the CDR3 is TGTGCCAGCAGTATTGCGACCGTGGGATATGGCTACACCTTC. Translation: CASSIATVGYGYTF.

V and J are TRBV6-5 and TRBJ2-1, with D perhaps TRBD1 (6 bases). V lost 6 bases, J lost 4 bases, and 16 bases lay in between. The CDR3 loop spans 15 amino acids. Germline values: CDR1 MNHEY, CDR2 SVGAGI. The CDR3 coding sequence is TGTGCCAGCAGAACCACAGGGAGTGGGTACAATGAGCAGTTCTTC. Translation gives CASRTTGSGYNEQFF.

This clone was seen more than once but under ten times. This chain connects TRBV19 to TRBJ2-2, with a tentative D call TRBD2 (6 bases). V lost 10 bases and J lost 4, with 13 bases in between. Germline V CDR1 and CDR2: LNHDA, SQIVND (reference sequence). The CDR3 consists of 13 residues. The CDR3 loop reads CATSRDSTGELFF. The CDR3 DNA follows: TGTGCCACTTCCAGGGACTCCACCGGGGAGCTGTTTTTT.

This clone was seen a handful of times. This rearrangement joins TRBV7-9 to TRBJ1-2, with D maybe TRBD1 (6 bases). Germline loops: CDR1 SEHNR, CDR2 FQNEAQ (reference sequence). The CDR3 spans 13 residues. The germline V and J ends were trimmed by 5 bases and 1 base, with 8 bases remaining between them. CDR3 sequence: CASSQGFNYGYTF. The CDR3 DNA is TGTGCCAGCAGCCAGGGGTTTAACTATGGCTACACCTTC.

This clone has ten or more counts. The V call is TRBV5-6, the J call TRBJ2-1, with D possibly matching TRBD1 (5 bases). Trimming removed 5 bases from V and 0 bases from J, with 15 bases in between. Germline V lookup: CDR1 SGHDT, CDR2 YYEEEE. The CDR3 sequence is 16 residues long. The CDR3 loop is CASSLDSPSSYNEQFF. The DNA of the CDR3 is TGTGCCAGCAGTCTCGACAGCCCGAGCTCCTACAATGAGCAGTTCTTC.

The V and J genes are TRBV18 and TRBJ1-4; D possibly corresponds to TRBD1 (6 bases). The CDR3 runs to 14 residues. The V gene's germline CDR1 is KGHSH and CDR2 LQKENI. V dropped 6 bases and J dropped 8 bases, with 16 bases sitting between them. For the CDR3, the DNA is TGTGCCAGCTCTCCGCAGGGGACCTCCGAAAAACTGTTTTTT. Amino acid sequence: CASSPQGTSEKLFF.

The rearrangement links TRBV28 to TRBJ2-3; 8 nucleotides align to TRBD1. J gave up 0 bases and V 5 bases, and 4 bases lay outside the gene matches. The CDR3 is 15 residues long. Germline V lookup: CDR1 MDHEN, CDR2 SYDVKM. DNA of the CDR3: TGTGCCAGCAGTCCCTGGACAGGGAGCACAGATACGCAGTATTTT. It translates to CASSPWTGSTDTQYF.

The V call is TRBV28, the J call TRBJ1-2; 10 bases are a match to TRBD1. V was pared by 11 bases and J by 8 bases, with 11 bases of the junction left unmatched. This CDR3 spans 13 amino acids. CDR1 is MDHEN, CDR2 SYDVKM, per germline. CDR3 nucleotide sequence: TGTGCCGGTCGGGGGACAGGGGCGTCCGGCTACACCTTC. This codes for CAGRGTGASGYTF.

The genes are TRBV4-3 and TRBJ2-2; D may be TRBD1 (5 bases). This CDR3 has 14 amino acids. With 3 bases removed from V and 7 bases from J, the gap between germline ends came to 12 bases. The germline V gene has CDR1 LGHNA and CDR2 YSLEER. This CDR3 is CASSHDRGSGELFF. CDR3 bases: TGCGCCAGCAGCCACGACAGAGGCAGCGGGGAGCTGTTTTTT.

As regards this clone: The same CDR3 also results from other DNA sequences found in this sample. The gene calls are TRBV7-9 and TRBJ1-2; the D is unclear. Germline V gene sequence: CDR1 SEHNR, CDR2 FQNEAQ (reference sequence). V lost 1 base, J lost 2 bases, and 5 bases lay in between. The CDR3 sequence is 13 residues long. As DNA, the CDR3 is TGTGCCAGCAGCTTAGGTCAAAACTATGGCTACACCTTC. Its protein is CASSLGQNYGYTF.

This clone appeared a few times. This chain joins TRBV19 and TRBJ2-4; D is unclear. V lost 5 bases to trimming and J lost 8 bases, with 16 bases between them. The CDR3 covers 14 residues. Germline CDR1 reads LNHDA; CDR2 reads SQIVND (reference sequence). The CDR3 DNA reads TGTGCCAGTAGTCCCCCCAGAGGTCGGGACATTCAGTACTTC. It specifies CASSPPRGRDIQYF. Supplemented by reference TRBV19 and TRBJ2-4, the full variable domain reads DGGITQSPKYLFRKEGQNVTLSCEQNLNHDAMYWYRQDPGQGLRLIYYSQIVNDFQKGDIAEGYSVSREKKESFPLTVTSAQKNPTAFYLCASSPPRGRDIQYFGAGTRLSVL.

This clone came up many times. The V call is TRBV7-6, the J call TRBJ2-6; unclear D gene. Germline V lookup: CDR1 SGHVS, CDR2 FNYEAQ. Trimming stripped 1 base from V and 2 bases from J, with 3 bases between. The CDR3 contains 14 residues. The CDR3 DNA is TGTGCCAGCAGCTTAGAGCCTGGGGCCAACGTCCTGACTTTC. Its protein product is CASSLEPGANVLTF.

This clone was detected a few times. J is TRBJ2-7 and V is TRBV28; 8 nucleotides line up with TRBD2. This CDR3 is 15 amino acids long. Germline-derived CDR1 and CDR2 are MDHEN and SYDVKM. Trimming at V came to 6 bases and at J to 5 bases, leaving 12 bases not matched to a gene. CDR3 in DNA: TGTGCCAGCAGCCTACCCGGGACTAGAAGGGACGAGCAGTACTTC. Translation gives CASSLPGTRRDEQYF.

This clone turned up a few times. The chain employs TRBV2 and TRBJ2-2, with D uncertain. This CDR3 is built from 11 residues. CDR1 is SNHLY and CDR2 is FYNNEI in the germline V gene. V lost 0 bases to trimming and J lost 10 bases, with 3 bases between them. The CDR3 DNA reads TGTGCCAGCAGTGAAGCGGAGGAGCTGTTTTTT. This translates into CASSEAEELFF.

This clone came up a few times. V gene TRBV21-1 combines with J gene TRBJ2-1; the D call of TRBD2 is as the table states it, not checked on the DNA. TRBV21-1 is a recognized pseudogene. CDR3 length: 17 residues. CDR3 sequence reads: CASSKEASGSLGNEQFF. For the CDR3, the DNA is TGTGCCAGCAGCAAAGAAGCTAGCGGGAGTTTAGGCAATGAGCAGTTCTTC.

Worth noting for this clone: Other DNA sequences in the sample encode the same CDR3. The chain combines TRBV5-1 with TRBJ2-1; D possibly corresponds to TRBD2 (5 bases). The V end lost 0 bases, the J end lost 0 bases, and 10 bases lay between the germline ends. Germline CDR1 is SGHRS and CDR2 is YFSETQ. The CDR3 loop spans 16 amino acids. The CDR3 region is CASSLAGDSSYNEQFF. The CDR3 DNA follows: TGCGCCAGCAGCTTGGCCGGGGATAGCTCCTACAATGAGCAGTTCTTC.

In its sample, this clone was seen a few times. In DNA, the CDR3 is TGTGCCAGCAGCCACAGGGGTGAGCCCCAGCATTTT. Its protein product is CASSHRGEPQHF. This sequence joins TRBV27 and TRBJ1-5; 7 bases align to TRBD1. There are 12 residues in the CDR3. Germline CDR1 is MNHEY and CDR2 is SMNVEV (reference sequence). V lost 6 bases and J lost 8; bases outside the gene matches: 4.

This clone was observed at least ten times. CDR3 in amino acids: CASSSTIYEQYF. The CDR3 DNA reads as TGTGCCAGCAGTTCCACGATCTACGAGCAGTACTTC. This chain uses TRBV27 with TRBJ2-7; no clear D gene. The CDR3 loop spans 12 amino acids. The V gene's germline CDR1 is MNHEY and CDR2 SMNVEV (reference sequence). With 4 bases removed from V and 3 bases from J, the gap between germline ends came to 7 bases.

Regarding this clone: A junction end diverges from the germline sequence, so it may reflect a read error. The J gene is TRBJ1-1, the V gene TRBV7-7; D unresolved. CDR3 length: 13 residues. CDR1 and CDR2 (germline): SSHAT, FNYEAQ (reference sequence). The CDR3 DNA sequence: TGTGCTAGCAGCTCAGCAGAGAACACTGAAGCTTTCTTT. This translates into CASSSAENTEAFF.

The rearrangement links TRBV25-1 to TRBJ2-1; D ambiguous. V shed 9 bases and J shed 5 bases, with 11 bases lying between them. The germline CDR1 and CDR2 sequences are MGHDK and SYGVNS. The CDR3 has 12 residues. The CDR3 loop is CASYSWNNEQFF. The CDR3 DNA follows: TGTGCCAGTTACTCCTGGAACAATGAGCAGTTCTTC.

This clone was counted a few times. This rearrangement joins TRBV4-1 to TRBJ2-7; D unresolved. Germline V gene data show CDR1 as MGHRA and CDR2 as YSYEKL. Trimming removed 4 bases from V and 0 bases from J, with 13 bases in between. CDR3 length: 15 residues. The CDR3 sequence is CASSRGYGDSYEQYF. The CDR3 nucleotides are TGCGCCAGCAGCCGGGGTTACGGAGACTCCTACGAGCAGTACTTC.

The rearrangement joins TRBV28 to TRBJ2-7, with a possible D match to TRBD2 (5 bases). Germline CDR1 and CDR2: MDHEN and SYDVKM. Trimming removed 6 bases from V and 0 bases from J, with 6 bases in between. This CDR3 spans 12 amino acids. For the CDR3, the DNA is TGTGCCAGCAGGACTACCTCCTACGAGCAGTACTTC. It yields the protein CASRTTSYEQYF.

The CDR3 DNA reads TGTGCCAGCAGCTTGGACGCGGGGCAGGGTAGGCAAGAGACCCAGTACTTC. Translation gives CASSLDAGQGRQETQYF. V and J are TRBV5-4 and TRBJ2-5; tentative D call: TRBD2 (6 bases). Trimming cost V 0 bases and J 2 bases, with 17 bases left between them. The CDR3 length is 17 residues. CDR1 is SGHNT and CDR2 is YYREEE in the germline V gene (reference sequence). Together with reference TRBV5-4 and TRBJ2-5, the CDR3 gives the full variable domain: ETGVTQSPTHLIKTRGQQVTLRCSSQSGHNTVSWYQQALGQGPQFIFQYYREEENGRGNFPPRFSGLQFPNYSSELNVNALELDDSALYLCASSLDAGQGRQETQYFGPGTRLLVL.

CDR3 protein: CASSLLREGEFF. CDR3 sequence (DNA): TGTGCCAGCAGCTTACTGCGGGAGGGTGAGTTCTTC. The V gene is TRBV7-2, the J gene TRBJ2-1; TRBD2 aligns across 9 bases. The germline V gene encodes CDR1 SGHTA and CDR2 FQGNSA. The CDR3 extends over 12 amino acids. Trimming removed 2 bases from V and 14 bases from J; junction bases left unmatched: 4.

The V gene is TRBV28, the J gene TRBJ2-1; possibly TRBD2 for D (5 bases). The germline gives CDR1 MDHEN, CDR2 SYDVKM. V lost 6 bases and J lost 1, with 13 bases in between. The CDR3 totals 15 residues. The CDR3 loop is CASSHGGGSYNEQFF. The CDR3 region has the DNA TGTGCCAGCAGCCACGGTGGAGGTTCCTACAATGAGCAGTTCTTC.

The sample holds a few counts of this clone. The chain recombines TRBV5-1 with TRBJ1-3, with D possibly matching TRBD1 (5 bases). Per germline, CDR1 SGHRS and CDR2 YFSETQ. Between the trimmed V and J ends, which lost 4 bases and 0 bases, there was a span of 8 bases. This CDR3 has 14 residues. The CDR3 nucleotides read TGCGCCAGCAGCGGGGGGAGCTCTGGAAACACCATATATTTT. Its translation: CASSGGSSGNTIYF.

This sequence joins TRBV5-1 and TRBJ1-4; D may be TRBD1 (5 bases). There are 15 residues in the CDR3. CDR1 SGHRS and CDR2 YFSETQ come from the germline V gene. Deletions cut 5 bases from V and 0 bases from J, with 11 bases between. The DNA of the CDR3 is TGCGCCAGCAGAAGGGACGCTTCAACTAATGAAAAACTGTTTTTT. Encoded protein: CASRRDASTNEKLFF.